A selection of T cell receptor beta chains follows, all from one sample in a study of OX40 agonist ivuxolimab in advanced cancers. Libraries were prepared by immunoSEQ multiplex PCR; TCRdb keeps only in-frame clonotypes and omits some of them. The table records approximately 68,000 clones, around nine tenths of them present only once. Here the sequenced sample was CD4+ or CD8+ T cells sorted from blood, taken in a trial of the OX40 agonist ivuxolimab. The source of these receptors is an adult with an advanced solid tumor such as melanoma, head and neck, liver or kidney cancer. Each CDR3 is given with its conserved first and last residue. A D gene is named only where the DNA matches it firmly. Clone size appears in some rows only: once, few, many, or a class for an expanded clone.

abundance	v_gene	j_gene	d_gene	CDR3aa	CDR3nt
-	TRBV5-5	TRBJ2-3	-	CASSQWQDTQYF	TGTGCCAGCAGCCAATGGCAAGATACGCAGTATTTT
-	TRBV4-2	TRBJ2-3	TRBD2	CASSQVTRGVGTDTQYF	TGTGCCAGCAGCCAAGTTACCCGGGGGGTGGGGACAGATACGCAGTATTTT
-	TRBV6-1	TRBJ1-2	TRBD1	CASSQGQGSGGYTF	TGTGCCAGCAGTCAAGGACAGGGTTCGGGGGGCTACACCTTC
-	TRBV27	TRBJ1-1	-	CASSLSGTPWTEAFF	TGTGCCAGCAGTTTATCGGGGACACCTTGGACTGAAGCTTTCTTT
-	TRBV4-1	TRBJ2-5	-	CASSQEYPRSTQYF	TGCGCCAGCAGCCAAGAGTATCCAAGATCGACCCAGTACTTC
once	TRBV7-6	TRBJ2-7	-	CASSSHPQGTPYEQYF	TGTGCCAGCAGCTCCCATCCTCAGGGAACCCCCTACGAGCAGTACTTC
once	TRBV4-2	TRBJ2-2	-	CASSQDLRVGNTGELFF	TGTGCCAGCAGCCAAGATTTAAGGGTCGGGAACACCGGGGAGCTGTTTTTT
once	TRBV11-3	TRBJ2-1	TRBD1	CASSVGQDYNEQFF	TGTGCCAGCAGCGTGGGACAGGACTACAATGAGCAGTTCTTC
-	TRBV7-9	TRBJ1-5	-	CASSLSDRNQPQHF	TGTGCCAGCAGCTTATCGGACAGAAATCAGCCCCAGCATTTT
-	TRBV4-1	TRBJ2-1	TRBD2	CASSQVRLAFYNEQFF	TGCGCCAGCAGCCAAGTCCGACTAGCCTTCTACAATGAGCAGTTCTTC
-	TRBV30	TRBJ1-2	TRBD1	CASGQGNYGYTF	TGTGCCTCCGGACAGGGGAACTATGGCTACACCTTC
-	TRBV19	TRBJ2-2	TRBD2	CASTKLAGENTGELFF	TGTGCCAGTACCAAACTAGCGGGAGAGAACACCGGGGAGCTGTTTTTT
-	TRBV6-5	TRBJ2-7	-	CASSYSRQATYEQYF	TGTGCCAGCAGTTACTCGAGACAGGCGACCTACGAGCAGTACTTC
-	TRBV5-1	TRBJ2-5	-	CASSFQGLQETQYF	TGCGCCAGCAGCTTCCAGGGTCTTCAAGAGACCCAGTACTTC
-	TRBV2	TRBJ1-5	TRBD1	CASRDRGINQPQHF	TGTGCCAGCAGGGACAGGGGCATTAATCAGCCCCAGCATTTT
-	TRBV4-1	TRBJ2-3	TRBD1	CASSPGTATNTDTQYF	TGCGCCAGCAGCCCGGGGACAGCAACAAACACAGATACGCAGTATTTT
-	TRBV14	TRBJ2-1	-	CASSQSWAPPYNEQFF	TGTGCCAGCAGCCAAAGCTGGGCCCCCCCCTACAATGAGCAGTTCTTC
-	TRBV11-2	TRBJ2-5	-	CASSPDIGRPQYF	TGTGCCAGCAGCCCCGATATCGGTCGGCCCCAGTACTTC
few	TRBV14	TRBJ1-1	-	CASSRSHSNTEAFF	TGTGCCAGCAGCCGATCCCACAGTAACACTGAAGCTTTCTTT
-	TRBV12-5	TRBJ2-7	-	CASASGHYEQYF	TGTGCTAGTGCCTCCGGTCACTACGAGCAGTACTTC
-	TRBV28	TRBJ1-6	TRBD1	CASSLPRGSYNSPLHF	TGTGCCAGCAGTTTGCCCAGGGGGTCCTATAATTCACCCCTCCACTTT
-	TRBV15	TRBJ1-6	-	CATSREVNSPLHF	TGTGCCACCAGCAGAGAAGTGAACTCACCCCTCCACTTT
-	TRBV9	TRBJ1-4	-	CASSVAPHDNEKLFF	TGTGCCAGCAGCGTAGCCCCACATGATAATGAAAAACTGTTTTTT
-	TRBV6-5	TRBJ1-5	-	CASSKFQGSNQPQHF	TGTGCCAGCAGTAAGTTTCAGGGTAGCAATCAGCCCCAGCATTTT
-	TRBV6-1	TRBJ1-3	-	CASPSPVSGNTIYF	TGTGCCAGCCCCTCCCCCGTCTCTGGAAACACCATATATTTT
-	TRBV28	TRBJ2-4	TRBD1	CASSPATGTGNIQYF	TGTGCCAGCAGCCCCGCAACCGGGACAGGGAACATTCAGTACTTC
-	TRBV7-2	TRBJ2-3	-	CASSLAGVDATQYF	TGTGCCAGCAGCTTAGCGGGAGTTGACGCTACGCAGTATTTT
-	TRBV19	TRBJ1-1	-	CASSSRSRDTEAFF	TGTGCCAGTAGTAGCCGCTCACGGGACACTGAAGCTTTCTTT
-	TRBV5-1	TRBJ2-5	TRBD2	CASSLTSGEETQYF	TGCGCCAGCAGCTTGACTAGCGGAGAAGAGACCCAGTACTTC
-	TRBV27	TRBJ2-1	TRBD2	CATRPLAGGDNEQFF	TGTGCCACCCGACCCCTAGCGGGAGGCGACAATGAGCAGTTCTTC
-	TRBV7-3	TRBJ1-1	-	CASSLTDLNTEAFF	TGTGCCAGCAGCTTGACGGATCTGAACACTGAAGCTTTCTTT
-	TRBV5-1	TRBJ2-1	TRBD2	CASSLIAGVNNEQFF	TGCGCCAGCAGCTTGATAGCGGGGGTAAACAATGAGCAGTTCTTC
-	TRBV19	TRBJ2-1	TRBD2	CASSTRLAGGPNEQFF	TGTGCCAGTAGTACAAGACTAGCGGGAGGGCCTAATGAGCAGTTCTTC
-	TRBV7-8	TRBJ2-1	-	CASSLDRQTDNEQFF	TGTGCCAGCAGCTTAGACAGACAAACTGACAATGAGCAGTTCTTC
once	TRBV6-5	TRBJ2-5	-	CASSSTFVRPEGTQYF	TGTGCCAGCAGTTCTACCTTCGTTAGACCCGAGGGGACCCAGTACTTC
-	TRBV4-2	TRBJ2-1	-	CASSQDTARLGSEQFF	TGTGCCAGCAGCCAAGATACAGCGAGGCTAGGCAGTGAGCAGTTCTTC
-	TRBV7-9	TRBJ1-1	-	CASSLASIRGTEAFF	TGTGCCAGCAGCTTAGCATCTATTAGGGGGACTGAAGCTTTCTTT
few	TRBV11-2	TRBJ2-7	-	CASSLVVGEQYF	TGTGCCAGCAGCTTAGTCGTGGGGGAGCAGTACTTC
-	TRBV9	TRBJ2-7	-	CASSVDVGVGYEQYF	TGTGCCAGCAGCGTAGATGTAGGGGTTGGCTACGAGCAGTACTTC
-	TRBV4-1	TRBJ2-3	-	CASSLGTSTDTQYF	TGCGCCAGCAGCTTGGGGACTAGCACAGATACGCAGTATTTT
once	TRBV11-3	TRBJ1-6	TRBD1	CASSPRTRTGNNSPLHF	TGTGCCAGCAGCCCGCGCACGCGGACAGGGAATAATTCACCCCTCCACTTT
-	TRBV11-2	TRBJ2-1	-	CASSLRESTPNEQFF	TGTGCCAGCAGCTTGAGGGAGTCAACGCCCAATGAGCAGTTCTTC
once	TRBV6-5	TRBJ2-7	-	CASSRPRALYIEQYF	TGTGCCAGCAGTCGGCCGAGGGCATTATACATTGAGCAGTACTTC
-	TRBV9	TRBJ2-1	-	CASSTLRGYNEQFF	TGTGCCAGCAGCACATTACGGGGGTACAATGAGCAGTTCTTC
-	TRBV7-9	TRBJ2-6	-	CASIPGGSGANVLTF	TGTGCCAGCATCCCTGGGGGTTCTGGGGCCAACGTCCTGACTTTC
-	TRBV6-5	TRBJ2-1	-	CASSYWGYNEQFF	TGTGCCAGCAGTTACTGGGGATACAATGAGCAGTTCTTC
-	TRBV5-1	TRBJ1-1	-	CASSLQGQNTEAFF	TGCGCCAGCAGCTTACAGGGCCAGAACACTGAAGCTTTCTTT
-	TRBV11-2	TRBJ1-1	TRBD1	CASSLVQGFTEAFF	TGTGCCAGCAGCTTAGTACAGGGGTTCACTGAAGCTTTCTTT
-	TRBV7-9	TRBJ2-3	-	CASSMSRLVLTDTQYF	TGTGCCAGCAGCATGTCCCGGCTGGTCCTCACAGATACGCAGTATTTT
-	TRBV6-4	TRBJ2-5	-	CASSVGPGETQYF	TGTGCCAGCAGTGTCGGGCCGGGAGAGACCCAGTACTTC
-	TRBV9	TRBJ1-4	-	CASSERGLHNEKLFF	TGTGCCAGCAGCGAGCGGGGGCTTCATAATGAAAAACTGTTTTTT
-	TRBV6-1	TRBJ2-7	-	CASSEGGLPYEQYF	TGTGCCAGCAGTGAAGGAGGGTTGCCGTACGAGCAGTACTTC
few	TRBV2	TRBJ2-5	TRBD1	CASRPGQAGETQYF	TGTGCCAGCAGACCGGGACAGGCGGGGGAGACCCAGTACTTC
-	TRBV18	TRBJ2-7	-	CASSPPLAGTYEQYF	TGTGCCAGCTCACCACCGCTAGCAGGGACCTACGAGCAGTACTTC